These 26 T cell receptor beta chains originate from one sample sequenced in a study of blood T cell repertoires in COVID-19. The assay was immunoSEQ multiplex PCR, and TCRdb's table has in-frame clones only and misses some. The profile shows some 110,000 clones, 76% of them singletons. The material sequenced was peripheral blood. These receptor sequences come from a man aged 80 or over with COVID-19, enrolled during active disease.

This clone was seen a handful of times. The chain couples TRBV7-2 to TRBJ2-3, with D possibly TRBD2 on 6 matching bases. V shed 5 bases and J shed 5 bases, with 14 bases lying between them. From germline, CDR1 is SGHTA and CDR2 FQGNSA. This CDR3 contains 14 residues. The CDR3 sequence: CASSAGISGDTQYF. The CDR3 DNA is TGTGCCAGCAGCGCGGGGATAAGTGGAGATACGCAGTATTTT.

The chain carries TRBV18 and TRBJ2-3; 9 nucleotides align to TRBD1. The CDR3 loop spans 15 amino acids. Germline V CDR1 and CDR2: KGHSH, LQKENI. V lost 6 bases to trimming and J lost 4 bases; unmatched junction nucleotides: 8. CDR3 region: CASSSAGQGPDTQYF. DNA for the CDR3: TGTGCCAGCTCCTCGGCGGGACAGGGCCCAGATACGCAGTATTTT.

The chain recombines TRBV10-3 with TRBJ2-7; 7 bases agree with TRBD1. Trimming at V came to 0 bases and at J to 4 bases, leaving 6 bases not matched to a gene. CDR1 is ENHRY and CDR2 is SYGVKD in the germline V gene. This CDR3 is 15 amino acids long. CDR3 protein: CAISESRGGGYEQYF. The CDR3 DNA reads as TGTGCCATCAGTGAGTCAAGAGGGGGCGGGTACGAGCAGTACTTC.

This clone turned up a few times. Other DNA sequences in the same sample also yield this CDR3. V usage is TRBV29-1 and J usage is TRBJ1-1; 7 bases are a match to TRBD1. V gave up 4 bases and J gave up 2 bases; unmatched junction bases: 4. The CDR3 totals 13 residues. From germline, CDR1 is SQVTM and CDR2 ANQGSEA. The CDR3 nucleotides read TGCAGCGTTGCCGGACAGGCTAACACTGAAGCTTTCTTT. Translated, it gives CSVAGQANTEAFF.

The chain combines TRBV28 with TRBJ1-6; TRBD1 is a possible D gene (5 bases). The V end lost 4 bases, the J end lost 4 bases, and 11 bases lay between the germline ends. Germline V gene sequence: CDR1 MDHEN, CDR2 SYDVKM. The CDR3 totals 15 residues. The CDR3 DNA is TGTGCCAGCAGTTACTCCTCAGGGTATAATTCACCCCTCCACTTT. Translation: CASSYSSGYNSPLHF.

The chain carries TRBV18 and TRBJ2-7, with unresolved D. The germline V gene has CDR1 KGHSH and CDR2 LQKENI. V was pared by 6 bases and J by 2 bases, with 14 bases between. CDR3 length: 14 amino acids. The CDR3 sequence: CASSPRVQTYEQYF. The CDR3 DNA reads as TGTGCCAGCTCCCCCCGGGTCCAAACCTACGAGCAGTACTTC.

This clone came up a few times. The J gene is TRBJ1-2, the V gene TRBV4-1; maybe TRBD1 (5 bases). The germline V gene encodes CDR1 MGHRA and CDR2 YSYEKL. Between the trimmed V and J ends, which lost 4 bases and 7 bases, there was a span of 16 bases. The CDR3 is 14 residues long. The CDR3 reads CASSRDFTAFGYTF. CDR3 DNA: TGCGCCAGCAGCCGGGACTTTACGGCCTTTGGCTACACCTTC.

Concerning this clone itself: An end of the junction differs from the germline gene, which may be a read error. The V call is TRBV7-9, the J call TRBJ1-1; 8 bases align to TRBD1. The germline gives CDR1 SEHNR, CDR2 FQNEAQ (reference sequence). The CDR3 has 12 amino acids. CDR3 sequence (DNA): TGTGCCAGCCGCGGACAGGGAAGGGTGTTCCTCTTT. Translation gives CASRGQGRVFLF. The full variable domain, with the rest looked up from reference TRBV7-9 and TRBJ1-1, is DTGVSQNPRHKITKRGQNVTFRCDPISEHNRLYWYRQTLGQGPEFLTYFQNEAQLEKSRLLSDRFSAERPKGSFSTLEIQRTEQGDSAMYLCASRGQGRVFLFGQGTRLTVV.

The V call is TRBV19, the J call TRBJ1-1; the D is unclear. The CDR3 runs 14 residues. Germline V CDR1 and CDR2: LNHDA, SQIVND (reference sequence). Trimming cost V 3 bases and J 0 bases, with 8 bases left between them. CDR3 coding DNA: TGTGCCAGTAGTATTCTCCGTTTGAACACTGAAGCTTTCTTT. It specifies CASSILRLNTEAFF.

CDR3 nucleotides: TGTGCCAGCGGGGGCCCTCGGGCCGGGGAGCTGTTTTTT. It encodes CASGGPRAGELFF. V gene TRBV28 combines with J gene TRBJ2-2; perhaps TRBD1 as D (6 bases). Per the germline V gene, CDR1 is MDHEN and CDR2 is SYDVKM. CDR3 size: 13 residues. V lost 8 bases to trimming and J lost 6 bases, with 13 bases between them.

The rearrangement links TRBV3-1 (or the pseudogene TRBV3-2) to TRBJ2-1, with D possibly being TRBD1 (5 bases). The CDR3 is 15 amino acids. V lost 5 bases and J lost 0, with 11 bases in between. CDR1 LGHDT and CDR2 YNNKEL come from the germline V gene (reference sequence). CDR3: CASSVDTFSYNEQFF. CDR3 coding DNA: TGTGCCAGCAGCGTGGACACTTTCTCCTACAATGAGCAGTTCTTC.

This chain connects TRBV27 to TRBJ1-2; 7 bases match TRBD1. The V and J ends lost 7 bases and 7 bases, in that order; junction bases with no gene match: 15. CDR1 and CDR2 from the germline V gene are MNHEY and SMNVEV (reference sequence). The CDR3 is 15 residues long. Here the CDR3 reads CASKWDAGTDRGYTF. In nucleotides, the CDR3 is TGTGCCAGCAAATGGGATGCCGGGACAGATCGTGGCTACACCTTC.

The chain combines TRBV5-1 with TRBJ2-5, with D possibly matching TRBD2 (5 bases). Germline assignment: CDR1 SGHRS and CDR2 YFSETQ. V was shortened by 2 bases and J by 4 bases, with 6 bases between the two germline ends. There are 12 residues in the CDR3. CDR3 in DNA: TGCGCCAGCAGCTTCGAGGGAGAGACCCAGTACTTC. It is translated as CASSFEGETQYF.

The rearrangement links TRBV5-1 to TRBJ2-1; tentatively, D is TRBD1 (5 bases). Per the germline V gene, CDR1 is SGHRS and CDR2 is YFSETQ. The V end lost 4 bases, the J end lost 10 bases, and 9 bases lay between the germline ends. CDR3 length: 11 residues. The CDR3 is CASSEQEEQFF. CDR3 DNA: TGCGCCAGCAGCGAACAGGAAGAGCAGTTCTTC.

This CDR3 reads CASGRAESYEQYF. CDR3 bases: TGTGCCAGCGGGAGGGCAGAATCCTACGAGCAGTACTTC. The chain employs TRBV7-8 and TRBJ2-7; 7 positions agree with TRBD2. The V segment lost 8 bases and the J segment 1 base; nucleotides outside the gene matches: 5. Germline CDR1 and CDR2: SGHVS and FQNEAQ. The CDR3 has 13 residues. The full variable domain, completed using reference TRBV7-8 and TRBJ2-7, is GAGVSQSPRYKVAKRGQDVALRCDPISGHVSLFWYQQALGQGPEFLTYFQNEAQLDKSGLPSDRFFAERPEGSVSTLKIQRTQQEDSAVYLCASGRAESYEQYFGPGTRLTVT.

The CDR3 region has the DNA TGTGCCAGCATCATAGGGAGGGGGAGGGCGCCCAATGAGCAGTTCTTC. It yields the protein CASIIGRGRAPNEQFF. V and J are TRBV11-3 and TRBJ2-1, with TRBD2 as a possible D gene (7 bases). This CDR3 is built from 16 residues. Germline CDR1 reads SGHNT; CDR2 reads YENEEA. Deletions cut 7 bases from V and 6 bases from J, with 22 bases between.

This chain connects TRBV6-4 to TRBJ2-1, with TRBD2 matching over 7 bases. V shed 6 bases, J shed 2 bases, and the junction held 7 bases outside the gene matches. This CDR3 region has 15 residues. Per the germline V gene, CDR1 is MRHNA and CDR2 is SNTAGT. CDR3 region: CASRRTSDAYNEQFF. The CDR3 DNA is TGTGCCAGCAGACGCACTAGCGACGCCTACAATGAGCAGTTCTTC.

A few counts support this clone. The chain uses TRBV7-3 and TRBJ1-6; D is unclear. The CDR3 is 15 residues long. V was cut by 5 bases and J by 0 bases, with 8 bases left in between. Germline CDR1 and CDR2: SGHTA and FQGTGA. CDR3 in amino acids: CASSATSSYNSPLHF. CDR3 in DNA: TGTGCCAGCAGCGCAACTAGCTCCTATAATTCACCCCTCCACTTT.

This chain links TRBV19 with TRBJ2-2; 9 bases fit TRBD1. Losses at the gene ends were 10 bases for V and 4 bases for J; bases not matched to a gene: 7. Germline CDR1 LNHDA, CDR2 SQIVND (reference sequence). This CDR3 spans 14 amino acids. The DNA of the CDR3 is TGTGCCACCTTAGACAGGGGGTTCACCGGGGAGCTGTTTTTT. It specifies CATLDRGFTGELFF. The whole variable domain, filled in from reference TRBV19 and TRBJ2-2, reads DGGITQSPKYLFRKEGQNVTLSCEQNLNHDAMYWYRQDPGQGLRLIYYSQIVNDFQKGDIAEGYSVSREKKESFPLTVTSAQKNPTAFYLCATLDRGFTGELFFGEGSRLTVL.

J is TRBJ2-7 and V is TRBV5-6, with 9 bases lining up with TRBD1. Trimming removed 3 bases from V and 2 bases from J; junction bases left unmatched: 15. The CDR3 consists of 18 residues. In germline, CDR1 is SGHDT, CDR2 YYEEEE. The DNA for the CDR3 is TGTGCCAGCAGCTGGGAAAGACTCGGGACAGGGCGTACCTACGAGCAGTACTTC. Its translation: CASSWERLGTGRTYEQYF.

The gene calls are TRBV21-1 and TRBJ2-3; the table gives TRBD2 as D, unverified against the DNA. TRBV21-1 is deemed a pseudogene. The CDR3 spans 16 residues. This chain's CDR3 is CASSSTEAGGADTQYF. In nucleotides, the CDR3 is TGTGCCAGCAGCTCAACGGAAGCGGGAGGGGCAGATACGCAGTATTTT.

This clone was recorded once. The chain uses TRBV19 and TRBJ1-4; D is uncertain. The length of the CDR3 is 15 residues. CDR1 is LNHDA, CDR2 SQIVND, per germline (reference sequence). V was cut by 6 bases and J by 1 base, with 12 bases left in between. CDR3 sequence (DNA): TGTGCCAGTAGGAGAGGGTTGGAAACTAATGAAAAACTGTTTTTT. Amino acids: CASRRGLETNEKLFF.

A few counts support this clone. This chain connects TRBV6-1 to TRBJ1-4, with a tentative D call TRBD1 (6 bases). The V gene lost 0 bases and the J gene lost 4 bases, with 15 bases spanning the gap. The CDR3 length is 17 residues. CDR1 and CDR2 from the germline V gene are MNHNS and SASEGT. The CDR3 nucleotides are TGTGCCAGCAGTGAAGCTAGGTTGGGCAGGGGTAATGAAAAACTGTTTTTT. Translating it yields CASSEARLGRGNEKLFF.

This clone was observed a few times. This chain links TRBV19 with TRBJ1-1; D is undetermined. The CDR3 extends over 12 amino acids. The ends were cut back, 6 bases at V and 1 base at J, with 6 bases in the middle. Germline V gives CDR1 LNHDA, CDR2 SQIVND (reference sequence). The CDR3 coding sequence is TGTGCCAGTAGGACGGGGAACACTGAAGCTTTCTTT. Translating it yields CASRTGNTEAFF. Filled out from reference TRBV19 and TRBJ1-1, the complete variable domain reads DGGITQSPKYLFRKEGQNVTLSCEQNLNHDAMYWYRQDPGQGLRLIYYSQIVNDFQKGDIAEGYSVSREKKESFPLTVTSAQKNPTAFYLCASRTGNTEAFFGQGTRLTVV.

The gene calls are TRBV7-2 and TRBJ1-5; maybe TRBD1 (5 bases). The CDR3 sequence is 13 residues long. Germline assignment: CDR1 SGHTA and CDR2 FQGNSA. The V end was cut by 3 bases, the J end by 6 bases, with 9 bases between. The CDR3 loop reads CASSFNRIQPQHF. In DNA, the CDR3 is TGTGCCAGCAGCTTTAACAGGATTCAGCCCCAGCATTTT.

The rearrangement links TRBV27 to TRBJ2-5; TRBD1 matches 9 bases. Germline loops: CDR1 MNHEY, CDR2 SMNVEV (reference sequence). This CDR3 spans 14 amino acids. V shed 5 bases and J 5 bases; nucleotides not matched to a gene: 6. The CDR3 region is CASSPWTGEETQYF. The CDR3, as DNA: TGTGCCAGCAGTCCTTGGACAGGGGAGGAGACCCAGTACTTC.